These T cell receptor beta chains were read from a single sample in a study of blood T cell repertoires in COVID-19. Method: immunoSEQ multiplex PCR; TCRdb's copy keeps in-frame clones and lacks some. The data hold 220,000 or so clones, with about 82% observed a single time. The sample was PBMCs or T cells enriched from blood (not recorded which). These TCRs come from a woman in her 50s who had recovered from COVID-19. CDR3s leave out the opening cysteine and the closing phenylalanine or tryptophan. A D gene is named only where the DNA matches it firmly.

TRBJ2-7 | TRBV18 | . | ASSSTSTGQGGSYEQY
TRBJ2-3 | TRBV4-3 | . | ASSQDLEVGTSTDTQY
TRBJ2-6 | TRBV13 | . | ASSLGRSGEGANVLT
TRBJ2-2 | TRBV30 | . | AWRTGTRTGELF
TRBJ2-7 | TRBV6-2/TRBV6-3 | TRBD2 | ASSPLWTSYEQY
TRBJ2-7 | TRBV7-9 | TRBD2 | ASSSRGGRSEQY
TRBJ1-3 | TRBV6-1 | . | ASSEAGGSGNTIY
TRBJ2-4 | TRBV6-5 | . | ASRTGKGGNIQY
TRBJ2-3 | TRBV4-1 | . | ASSQTEDTQY
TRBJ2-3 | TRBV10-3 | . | AISSENTQY
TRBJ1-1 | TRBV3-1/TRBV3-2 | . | ASSHRDTEAF
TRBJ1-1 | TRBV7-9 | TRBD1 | ASTGRGPNTEAF
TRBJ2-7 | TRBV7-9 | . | ASTQDRNYYEQY
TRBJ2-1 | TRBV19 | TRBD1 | ASSMQPGQGNEQF
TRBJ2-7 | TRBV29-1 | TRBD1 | SVEVFPSQGAGYEQY
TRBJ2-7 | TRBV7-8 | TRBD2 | ASRSAGGPQYEQY
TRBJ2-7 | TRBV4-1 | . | ASSQVGQHYEQY